The clone carrying this T cell receptor beta chain was found once. The antigen remains undetermined. The CDR3 contains 15 residues. The germline V gene has CDR1 SGHAT and CDR2 FQDESV (reference sequence). Germline trimming cut 6 bases from V and 4 bases from J; bases unmatched to any gene: 10. Measured with immunoSEQ multiplex PCR; TCRdb has only the in-frame clones, and not every one. The sample lists 90,000 to 95,000 clones; 80% to 90% were seen once. The sample is drawn from a study of radiotherapy plus CTLA-4 blockade in lung cancer. Whole-study findings and limits: Expansion in blood of tumor-derived TCR clones was seen after radiotherapy plus ipilimumab.

The sequence was obtained from a human donor with non-small cell lung cancer who had stable disease on radiotherapy plus ipilimumab. The V and J genes are TRBV11-1 and TRBJ1-2; 8 positions agree with TRBD1. The sequences come from peripheral blood, collected from a patient treated with radiotherapy plus ipilimumab. The CDR3 region has the DNA TGTGCCAGCAGTAACTCCAGGGGGCGCGGCTATGGCTACACCTTC. This codes for CASSNSRGRGYGYTF.